The clone carrying this TCR beta chain occurred a few times. Its target is not known. These data originate in a study of T-cell reconstitution after alpha-beta-depleted transplantation in children. V lost 4 bases, J lost 6 bases, and 13 bases lay in between. The CDR3 is 14 residues long. TCRbeta library construction was performed incorporating unique molecular identifiers. One entry per CDR3 protein, called by TCRdb with MiXCR from the PCR reads. The sample records 200,000 or so distinct CDR3 sequences, approximately 6.9% being singletons. Study-level findings and limits: There were some patients whose high TCRbeta diversity at day 60 came from surviving recipient T cells and thymic progenitors. At around two months after transplant, the alpha-beta T cells were reportedly derived from several hundred expanded clones that came from non-depleted graft cells. It was newly produced T cells that mostly accounted for T-cell counts and diversity one year after transplant.

The sequenced sample was PBMCs, obtained before TCRalphabeta/CD19-depleted stem cell transplant. The chain is built from TRBV12-3 or TRBV12-4 and TRBJ1-5, with D possibly matching TRBD1 (6 bases). The TCR comes from a boy aged 2-9 years with acute lymphoblastic leukemia, due to receive a stem cell transplant. CDR3 region: CASSSGGGGQPQHF. The DNA of the CDR3 is TGTGCCAGCAGTTCCGGGGGCGGAGGTCAGCCCCAGCATTTT.